This T cell receptor (beta chain) was identified in a study of blood T cell repertoires in COVID-19. On the study more broadly: Acute and convalescent COVID-19 samples came from the United States, Italy and Spain. The cDNA or gDNA used as material had been derived from T cells, B-cell-depleted T cells, or PBMCs.

Authors' processing steps: Reference gene primer amplification in the assay estimated nucleated cell counts. Clones were read by immunoSEQ multiplex PCR, and TCRdb kept only the in-frame ones, dropping some. V and J calls and clone size follow that table, whereas D and trimming were derived from the DNA. This table has roughly 250,000 clones, around nine tenths appearing once. Comment on this clone: Sequence at one end of the junction differs from germline and may be a read error.

Germline CDR1 SGHTA, CDR2 FQGNSA. CDR3 size: 14 residues. The chain is built from TRBV7-2 and TRBJ1-3; 7 nucleotides match TRBD1. The source material was peripheral blood. The TCR was taken from a woman aged 40 to 55 who had recovered from COVID-19. The CDR3 is CASTLDRAGNTIYF. CDR3 bases: TGTGCCAGCACCTTAGACAGGGCTGGAAACACCATATATTTT.